Each of the 5 T cell receptor beta chains below was sequenced from the same sample in a study of cytomegalovirus exposure and HLA in healthy donors. Use of 60 Vbeta and 13 Jbeta primers characterized the PCR. The protocol was immunoSEQ multiplex PCR, while the TCRdb copy is restricted to in-frame clones and leaves out a portion. The repertoire has 120,000 or so clones, 7% to 9.5% of them found once; the top ten carry 6% to 7.5%. Sequencing was carried out using PBMCs. The origin of the receptors is a woman between 35 and 50 years old in good health and CMV-seropositive.

The rearrangement uses TRBV7-3 and TRBJ2-1; 8 bases are shared with TRBD2. The CDR3 is 16 residues long. Per the germline V gene, CDR1 is SGHTA and CDR2 is FQGTGA. V lost 4 bases, J lost 4 bases, and 9 bases stayed unmatched. CDR3 sequence reads: CASSSKTSGDYNEQFF. CDR3 DNA: TGTGCCAGCAGCTCGAAAACTAGCGGAGATTACAATGAGCAGTTCTTC.

Only a few counts were recorded for this clone. The chain combines TRBV19 with TRBJ1-4, with TRBD1 identical over 7 bases. CDR1 is LNHDA and CDR2 is SQIVND in the germline V gene (reference sequence). Trimming removed 7 bases from V and 4 bases from J; junction bases left unmatched: 9. This CDR3 is built from 15 residues. CDR3: CASTTGQKDNEKLFF. DNA for the CDR3: TGTGCCAGTACTACGGGACAGAAAGATAATGAAAAACTGTTTTTT.

The CDR3 DNA is TGTGCCAGCAGTTACCCGACAGGCGACCAAGAGACCCAGTACTTC. It encodes CASSYPTGDQETQYF. This rearrangement joins TRBV6-6 to TRBJ2-5, with D possibly matching TRBD1 (6 bases). The CDR3 length is 15 residues. Trimming took off 2 bases at V and 0 bases at J, with 10 bases between the two ends. Looked up from germline, CDR1 is MNHNY and CDR2 is SVGAGI (reference sequence).

V usage is TRBV7-9 and J usage is TRBJ2-3; TRBD1 aligns across 7 bases. Trimming at V came to 5 bases and at J to 6 bases, leaving 11 bases not matched to a gene. The CDR3 totals 15 residues. CDR1 and CDR2 from the germline V gene are SEHNR and FQNEAQ (reference sequence). The chain's CDR3 is CASSDDRVIRDTQYF. The CDR3 coding sequence is TGTGCCAGCAGCGACGACAGGGTTATCAGGGATACGCAGTATTTT.

This clone occurred a few times. The V call is TRBV5-1, the J call TRBJ1-1; unclear D gene. This CDR3 region has 15 residues. CDR1 and CDR2 from the germline V gene are SGHRS and YFSETQ. The V end lost 1 base, the J end lost 4 bases, and 14 bases lay between the germline ends. CDR3 in amino acids: CASSLLAYRGTEAFF. The CDR3 DNA sequence: TGCGCCAGCAGCTTGCTTGCATATCGGGGCACTGAAGCTTTCTTT.